This entry features one TCR beta chain sequence. What it recognizes is unknown. This specimen comes from a study of identical twins. Whole-study results and caveats: Within monozygotic twins, out-of-frame TCR alpha sharing was underestimated by the models.

TCRdb called the 5' RACE reads again in MiXCR, with one record for every CDR3 protein. Of around 500,000 distinct CDR3 sequences in the sample, about 14% are singletons; the top ten hold around 0.52%. This CDR3 comprises 14 residues. Germline CDR1 and CDR2: SGDLS and YYNGEE. J lost 10 bases, V lost 3 bases, and 8 bases had no gene match. Separately, the same data were catalogued under a study of yellow fever vaccine responses in identical twins.

What was sequenced was CD4+ T cells sorted from blood. This TCR derives from a woman under 30 in good health. The rearrangement links TRBV9 to TRBJ2-1; TRBD1 matches at 9 bases. The CDR3 reads CASSGEQGANEQFF. The CDR3 DNA reads as TGTGCCAGCAGCGGCGAACAGGGGGCAAACGAGCAGTTCTTC.